These 25 T cell receptor beta chains came from one sample sequenced in a study of PD-1 blockade in classical Hodgkin lymphoma. TCRdb's copy holds only in-frame clones and misses some; the assay was immunoSEQ multiplex PCR. The table includes over 50,000 clones, over 75% detected once. Autologous stem cell transplantation was followed by relapse in every patient, and brentuximab vedotin exposure varied. The source material was peripheral blood mononuclear cells (PBMCs), sampled at baseline. The source is a human donor with classical Hodgkin lymphoma.

In this sample, this clone turned up a few times. The chain uses TRBV28 and TRBJ2-7; perhaps TRBD1 as D (6 bases). This CDR3 has 19 amino acids. Germline assignment: CDR1 MDHEN and CDR2 SYDVKM. Deletions cut 5 bases from V and 2 bases from J, with 28 bases between. This CDR3 reads CASSTITPGGDRYAYEQYV. The DNA for the CDR3 is TGTGCCAGCAGTACCATAACTCCTGGGGGAGACAGGTACGCCTACGAGCAGTACGTC.

The chain carries TRBV27 and TRBJ2-5, with D possibly being TRBD1 (6 bases). V shed 5 bases and J shed 3 bases, with 10 bases lying between them. The germline V gene has CDR1 MNHEY and CDR2 SMNVEV (reference sequence). The CDR3 spans 13 residues. CDR3 sequence (DNA): TGTGCCAGCAGTAGGGGGTTTGAAGAGACCCAGTACTTC. It translates to CASSRGFEETQYF.

The V and J genes are TRBV18 and TRBJ2-5, with D unclear. CDR1 and CDR2 (germline): KGHSH, LQKENI. Trimming cost V 0 bases and J 1 base, with 6 bases left between them. This CDR3 comprises 14 residues. CDR3 loop: CASSPPGLQETQYF. The CDR3 nucleotides read TGTGCCAGCTCACCACCGGGCCTCCAAGAGACCCAGTACTTC. Variable domain in full (rest from reference TRBV18 and TRBJ2-5): NAGVMQNPRHLVRRRGQEARLRCSPMKGHSHVYWYRQLPEEGLKFMVYLQKENIIDESGMPKERFSAEFPKEGPSILRIQQVVRGDSAAYFCASSPPGLQETQYFGPGTRLLVL.

V is TRBV2 and J is TRBJ2-4, with 9 nucleotides matching TRBD2. The CDR3 has 16 amino acids. CDR1 SNHLY and CDR2 FYNNEI come from the germline V gene. V dropped 0 bases and J dropped 7; count of bases not matched to a gene: 7. CDR3 nucleotides: TGTGCCAGCAGTGAAGCGCGGGCCAGCGGGAGGAACATTCAGTACTTC. Its protein product is CASSEARASGRNIQYF.

The chain is built from TRBV6-6 and TRBJ2-7; no definite D call. The germline CDR1 and CDR2 sequences are MNHNY and SVGAGI (reference sequence). Trimming left V 0 bases short and J 0 bases short, with 9 bases between. This CDR3 contains 15 residues. The CDR3 coding sequence is TGTGCCAGCAGTTACTCCCGGCTACCCTCCTACGAGCAGTACGTC. Encoded protein: CASSYSRLPSYEQYV.

This rearrangement joins TRBV13 to TRBJ1-1, with 8 bases matching TRBD1. The V segment lost 3 bases and the J segment 4 bases; nucleotides outside the gene matches: 1. The V gene's germline CDR1 is PRHDT and CDR2 FYEKMQ (reference sequence). The CDR3 loop spans 13 amino acids. The CDR3 region is CASSFTGGTEAFF. DNA of the CDR3: TGTGCCAGCAGCTTTACAGGGGGCACTGAAGCTTTCTTT. The full variable domain, in which reference TRBV13 and TRBJ1-1 provide the parts outside the CDR3, is AAGVIQSPRHLIKEKRETATLKCYPIPRHDTVYWYQQGPGQDPQFLISFYEKMQSDKGSIPDRFSAQQFSDYHSELNMSSLELGDSALYFCASSFTGGTEAFFGQGTRLTVV.

V usage is TRBV5-4 and J usage is TRBJ2-3, with 7 bases aligning to TRBD1. Per the germline V gene, CDR1 is SGHNT and CDR2 is YYREEE (reference sequence). The V gene end was trimmed by 1 base and the J gene end by 4 bases; junction bases not matched to a gene: 3. The length of the CDR3 is 14 residues. CDR3 nucleotides: TGTGCCAGCAGCTTGAGACAGGGCTCAGATACGCAGTATTTT. Translation gives CASSLRQGSDTQYF.

This clone was detected a few times. The rearrangement uses TRBV12-5 and TRBJ2-1; maybe TRBD2 (5 bases). The CDR3 is 15 residues long. Germline CDR1 reads LGHNT; CDR2 reads FRNRAP. Trimming removed 4 bases at V and 7 bases at J, with 17 bases between. The CDR3 here is CASGSSGGSGNEQFF. In DNA form, the CDR3 reads TGTGCTAGTGGTTCATCCGGCGGGTCGGGGAATGAGCAGTTCTTC.

This chain links TRBV19 with TRBJ2-2; 8 nucleotides line up with TRBD1. There are 15 residues in the CDR3. The J segment lost 7 bases and the V segment lost 3 bases, leaving 7 bases of the junction unmatched. Germline V gene sequence: CDR1 LNHDA, CDR2 SQIVND (reference sequence). CDR3 loop: CASSIWTGRSGELFF. CDR3 in DNA: TGTGCCAGTAGTATCTGGACAGGGAGAAGCGGGGAGCTGTTTTTT.

The chain has TRBV11-2 and TRBJ2-7; 11 bases fit TRBD2. The CDR3 contains 15 residues. V shed 0 bases and J 3 bases; nucleotides not matched to a gene: 1. Germline V lookup: CDR1 SGHAT, CDR2 FQNNGV. CDR3 coding DNA: TGTGCCAGCAGCTTAGACCTAGCGGGAGGCTACGAGCAGTACGTC. Translation gives CASSLDLAGGYEQYV.

The V gene is TRBV30, the J gene TRBJ1-5; 7 bases are shared with TRBD1. There are 17 residues in the CDR3. In germline, CDR1 is GTSNPN, CDR2 SVGIG (reference sequence). The ends lost 0 bases at V and 0 bases at J; junction bases unmatched: 8. CDR3 in DNA: TGTGCCTGGAGTGTAGAGGGGGCGCCTTATAGCAATCAGCCCCAGCATTTT. This codes for CAWSVEGAPYSNQPQHF.

This rearrangement joins TRBV2 to TRBJ2-3; TRBD2 agrees at 9 bases. The ends lost 8 bases at V and 1 base at J; junction bases unmatched: 4. Germline V gives CDR1 SNHLY, CDR2 FYNNEI. There are 14 residues in the CDR3. CDR3 sequence: CASVRLAGTDTQYF. The DNA of the CDR3 is TGTGCCAGCGTCCGACTAGCGGGCACAGATACGCAGTATTTT.

The J gene is TRBJ2-3, the V gene TRBV11-3; 10 bases align to TRBD1. The CDR3 runs 19 residues. The germline V gene has CDR1 SGHNT and CDR2 YENEEA. Trimming cost V 4 bases and J 3 bases; bases outside gene matches: 16. CDR3: CASSSRDRGAGMGTDTQYF. CDR3 DNA: TGTGCCAGCAGCTCCCGGGACAGGGGAGCAGGGATGGGGACAGATACGCAGTATTTT.

This chain links TRBV30 with TRBJ2-5; D gene unclear. Looked up from germline, CDR1 is GTSNPN and CDR2 is SVGIG (reference sequence). CDR3 length: 14 residues. V lost 3 bases and J lost 0, with 11 bases in between. The CDR3 DNA reads TGTGCCTGGAGGAGAGGAAGATACCAAGAGACCCAGTACTTC. Its protein product is CAWRRGRYQETQYF.

The chain joins TRBV6-5 to TRBJ2-5; 7 positions agree with TRBD1. The ends lost 5 bases at V and 3 bases at J; junction bases unmatched: 9. The CDR3 loop spans 15 amino acids. The germline CDR1 and CDR2 sequences are MNHEY and SVGAGI. In DNA, the CDR3 is TGTGCCAGCAGTCCTTCGACAGGGATTAAAGAGACCCAGTACTTC. It is translated as CASSPSTGIKETQYF.

The chain has TRBV18 and TRBJ2-2; D is unresolved. V gave up 3 bases and J gave up 6 bases, with 2 bases separating them. This CDR3 is 11 amino acids long. Per germline, CDR1 KGHSH and CDR2 LQKENI. This chain's CDR3 is CASSPSGELFF. CDR3 DNA sequence: TGTGCCAGCTCACCCTCCGGGGAGCTGTTTTTT.

The V call is TRBV30, the J call TRBJ2-7; weak D call: TRBD2 (7 bases). CDR3 length: 14 residues. Trimming removed 3 bases at V and 0 bases at J, with 12 bases between. Per germline, CDR1 GTSNPN and CDR2 SVGIG (reference sequence). The CDR3 nucleotides are TGTGCCTGGAGCGTTAGGGGGGGCTCCTACGAGCAGTACTTC. The encoded protein is CAWSVRGGSYEQYF.

CDR3 coding DNA: TGTGCCAGCAGCTTAAATTGGCCGGAGGAGACAGTTAACAATGAGCAGTTCTTC. It translates to CASSLNWPEETVNNEQFF. The rearrangement uses TRBV5-5 and TRBJ2-1; D tentatively fits TRBD1 or TRBD2 (5 bases each). Trimming shortened V by 2 bases and J by 5 bases, and 23 bases separated the two germline ends. The germline CDR1 and CDR2 sequences are SGHKS and YYEKEE (reference sequence). The CDR3 has 18 amino acids.

The genes are TRBV30 and TRBJ2-3; no clear D gene. Trimming left V 0 bases short and J 2 bases short, with 9 bases between. This CDR3 spans 14 amino acids. Germline V CDR1 and CDR2: GTSNPN, SVGIG (reference sequence). This chain's CDR3 is CAWSVATFTDTQYF. CDR3 in DNA: TGTGCCTGGAGTGTAGCCACCTTCACAGATACGCAGTATTTT.

The chain links TRBV12-5 to TRBJ1-5, with 9 positions matching TRBD1. This CDR3 region has 15 residues. V shed 6 bases and J 1 base; nucleotides not matched to a gene: 4. Per germline, CDR1 LGHNT and CDR2 FRNRAP. Here the CDR3 DNA reads TGTGCTAGTGGGTCGGGGACAGGGAGCAATCAGCCCCAGCATTTT. This encodes CASGSGTGSNQPQHF.

V is TRBV2 and J is TRBJ2-3, with TRBD2 matching 9 bases. Germline V lookup: CDR1 SNHLY, CDR2 FYNNEI. The V and J ends lost 6 bases and 0 bases, in that order; junction bases with no gene match: 4. This CDR3 comprises 15 residues. The CDR3 bases are TGTGCCAGCAGGCCCACTAGCGGGAGCACAGATACGCAGTATTTT. It yields the protein CASRPTSGSTDTQYF.

The rearrangement uses TRBV19 and TRBJ2-2; D possibly corresponds to TRBD1 (6 bases). The V gene's germline CDR1 is LNHDA and CDR2 SQIVND (reference sequence). The CDR3 has 13 residues. This CDR3 is CGVRDKNTGELFF. The CDR3 DNA sequence: TGTGGCGTCCGGGACAAGAACACCGGGGAGCTGTTTTTT.

V usage is TRBV7-9 and J usage is TRBJ2-7; D ambiguous. V shed 1 base and J shed 0 bases, with 4 bases lying between them. CDR1 and CDR2 from the germline V gene are SEHNR and FQNEAQ (reference sequence). The CDR3 has 13 amino acids. CDR3 coding DNA: TGTGCCAGCAGCTTAGGGAACTCCTACGAGCAGTACGTC. This encodes CASSLGNSYEQYV.

The chain employs TRBV4-2 and TRBJ2-7; 12 bases agree with TRBD2. The CDR3 loop spans 14 amino acids. J lost 4 bases, V lost 6 bases, and 4 bases had no gene match. Germline values: CDR1 LGHNA, CDR2 YNFKEQ. Here the CDR3 DNA reads TGTGCCAGCAGGGAGACTAGCGGGAGTTACGAGCAGTACTTC. Translated: CASRETSGSYEQYF.

The genes are TRBV5-1 and TRBJ2-1, with 9 bases fitting TRBD2. This CDR3 is 16 amino acids long. Per the germline V gene, CDR1 is SGHRS and CDR2 is YFSETQ. J was trimmed by 2 bases and V by 0 bases; bases with no gene match: 3. CDR3: CASSLGVAGAYNEQFF. CDR3 sequence (DNA): TGCGCCAGCAGCTTGGGGGTAGCGGGGGCCTACAATGAGCAGTTCTTC.